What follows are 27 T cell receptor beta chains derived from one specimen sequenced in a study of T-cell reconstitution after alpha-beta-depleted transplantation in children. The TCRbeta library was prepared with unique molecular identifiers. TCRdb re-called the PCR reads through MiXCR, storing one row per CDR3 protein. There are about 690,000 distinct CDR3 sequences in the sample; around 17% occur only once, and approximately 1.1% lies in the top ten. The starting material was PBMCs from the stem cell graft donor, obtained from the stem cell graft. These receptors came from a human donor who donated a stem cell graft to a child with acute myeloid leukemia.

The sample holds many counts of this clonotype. The CDR3, as DNA: TGTGCCAGCAGTTACGACAGGAGTAACTATGGCTACACCTTC. This translates into CASSYDRSNYGYTF. V usage is TRBV6-5 and J usage is TRBJ1-2; possibly TRBD1 for D (6 bases). Trimming took off 2 bases at V and 1 base at J, with 8 bases between the two ends. The CDR3 spans 14 residues. Per the germline V gene, CDR1 is MNHEY and CDR2 is SVGAGI.

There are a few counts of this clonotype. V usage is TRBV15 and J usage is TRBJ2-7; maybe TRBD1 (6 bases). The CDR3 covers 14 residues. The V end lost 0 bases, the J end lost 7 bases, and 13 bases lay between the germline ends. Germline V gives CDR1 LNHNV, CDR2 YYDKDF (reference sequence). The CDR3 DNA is TGTGCCACCAGCAGAGATAGGGGACACCCTGAGCAGTACGTC. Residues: CATSRDRGHPEQYV.

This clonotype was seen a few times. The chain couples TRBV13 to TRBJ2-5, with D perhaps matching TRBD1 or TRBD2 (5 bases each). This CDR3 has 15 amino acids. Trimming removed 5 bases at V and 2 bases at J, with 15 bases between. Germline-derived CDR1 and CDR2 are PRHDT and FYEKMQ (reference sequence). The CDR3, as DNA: TGTGCCAGCAGCACCGTACCGGGACCGCAAGAGACCCAGTACTTC. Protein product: CASSTVPGPQETQYF.

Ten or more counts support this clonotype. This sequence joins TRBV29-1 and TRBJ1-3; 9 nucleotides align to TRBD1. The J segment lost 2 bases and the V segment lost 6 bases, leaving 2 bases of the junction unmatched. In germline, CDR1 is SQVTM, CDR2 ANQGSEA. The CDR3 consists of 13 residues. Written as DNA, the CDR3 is TGCAGCGTCAGACAGGGGGCTGGAAACACCATATATTTT. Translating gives CSVRQGAGNTIYF.

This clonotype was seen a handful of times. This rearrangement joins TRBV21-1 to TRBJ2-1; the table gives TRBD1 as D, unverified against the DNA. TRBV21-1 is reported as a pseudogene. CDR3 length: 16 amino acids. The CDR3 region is CASSKGRDTVYNEQFF. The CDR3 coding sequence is TGTGCCAGCAGCAAGGGAAGGGACACCGTTTACAATGAGCAGTTCTTC.

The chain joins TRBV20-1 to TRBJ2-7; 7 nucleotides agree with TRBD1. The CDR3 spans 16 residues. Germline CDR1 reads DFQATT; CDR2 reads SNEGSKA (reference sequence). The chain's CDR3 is CCARLSSGQPPYEQYV. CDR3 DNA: TGCTGTGCTAGACTCAGTTCGGGACAGCCGCCCTACGAGCAGTACGTC.

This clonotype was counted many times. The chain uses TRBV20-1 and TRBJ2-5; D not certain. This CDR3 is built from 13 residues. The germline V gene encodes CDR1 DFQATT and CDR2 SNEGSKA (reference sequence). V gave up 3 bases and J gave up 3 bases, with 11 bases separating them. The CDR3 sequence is CSARDHNEETQYF. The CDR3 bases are TGCAGTGCTAGGGACCACAACGAAGAGACCCAGTACTTC.

The CDR3 DNA reads as TGTGCCAGCAGCTTAGAGACAGGGTCTTTATTCTTC. It translates to CASSLETGSLFF. The gene calls are TRBV7-9 and TRBJ2-1, with 7 bases matching TRBD1. In germline, CDR1 is SEHNR, CDR2 FQNEAQ (reference sequence). The CDR3 covers 12 residues. The J segment lost 16 bases and the V segment lost 1 base, leaving 7 bases of the junction unmatched.

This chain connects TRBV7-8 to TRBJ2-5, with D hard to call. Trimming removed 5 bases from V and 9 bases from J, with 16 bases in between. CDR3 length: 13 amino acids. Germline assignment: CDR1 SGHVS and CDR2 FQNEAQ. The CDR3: CASSVEPGLAQYF. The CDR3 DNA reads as TGTGCCAGCAGCGTGGAGCCCGGTTTGGCCCAGTACTTC.

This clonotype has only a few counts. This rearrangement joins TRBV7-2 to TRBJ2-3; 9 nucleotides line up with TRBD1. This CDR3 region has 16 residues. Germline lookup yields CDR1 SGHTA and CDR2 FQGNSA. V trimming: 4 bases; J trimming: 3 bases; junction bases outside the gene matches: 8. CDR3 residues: CASSSPETGGTDTQYF. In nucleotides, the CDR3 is TGTGCCAGCAGCTCGCCAGAGACAGGGGGGACAGATACGCAGTATTTT.

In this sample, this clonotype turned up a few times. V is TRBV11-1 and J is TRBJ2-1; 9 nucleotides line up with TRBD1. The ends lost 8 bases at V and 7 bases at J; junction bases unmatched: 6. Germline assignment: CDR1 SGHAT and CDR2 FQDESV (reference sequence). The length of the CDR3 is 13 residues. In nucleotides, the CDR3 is TGTGCCAGCTCACAGGGGGCTGTAAATGAGCAGTTCTTC. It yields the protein CASSQGAVNEQFF.

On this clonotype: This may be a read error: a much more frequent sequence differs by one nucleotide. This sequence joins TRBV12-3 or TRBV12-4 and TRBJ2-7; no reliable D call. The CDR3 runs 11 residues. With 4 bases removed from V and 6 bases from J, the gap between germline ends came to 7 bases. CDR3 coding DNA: TGTGCCAGCAGTTCAGGTTTCGAGCAGTACTTC. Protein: CASSSGFEQYF.

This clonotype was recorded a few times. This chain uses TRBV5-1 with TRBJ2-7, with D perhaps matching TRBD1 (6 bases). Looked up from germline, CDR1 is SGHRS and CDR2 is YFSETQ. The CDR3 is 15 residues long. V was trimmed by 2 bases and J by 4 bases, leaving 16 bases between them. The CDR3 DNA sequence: TGCGCCAGCAGCTTAAGGGACACCCCAAGATACGAGCAGTACTTC. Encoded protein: CASSLRDTPRYEQYF.

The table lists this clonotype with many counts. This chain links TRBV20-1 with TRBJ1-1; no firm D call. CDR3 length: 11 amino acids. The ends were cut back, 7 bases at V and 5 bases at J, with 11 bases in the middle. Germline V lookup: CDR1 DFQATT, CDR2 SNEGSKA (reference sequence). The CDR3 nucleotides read TGCAGTGAGGCCCCAGTGACTGAAGCTTTCTTT. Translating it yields CSEAPVTEAFF.

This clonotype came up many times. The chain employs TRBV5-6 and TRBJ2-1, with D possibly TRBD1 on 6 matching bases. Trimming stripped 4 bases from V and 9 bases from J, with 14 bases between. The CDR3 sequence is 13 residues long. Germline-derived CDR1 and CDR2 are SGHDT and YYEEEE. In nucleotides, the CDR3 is TGTGCCAGCAGCCTTTTACAGGGCGGTGAGCAGTTCTTC. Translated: CASSLLQGGEQFF. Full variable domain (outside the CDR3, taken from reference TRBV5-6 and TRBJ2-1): DAGVTQSPTHLIKTRGQQVTLRCSPKSGHDTVSWYQQALGQGPQFIFQYYEEEERQRGNFPDRFSGHQFPNYSSELNVNALLLGDSALYLCASSLLQGGEQFFGPGTRLTVL.

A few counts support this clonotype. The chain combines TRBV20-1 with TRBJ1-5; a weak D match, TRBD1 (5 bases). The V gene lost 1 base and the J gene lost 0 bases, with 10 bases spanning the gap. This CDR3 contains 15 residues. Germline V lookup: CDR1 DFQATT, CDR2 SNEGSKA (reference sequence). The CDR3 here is CSARAPGGSNQPQHF. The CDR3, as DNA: TGCAGTGCTAGAGCCCCTGGGGGTAGCAATCAGCCCCAGCATTTT.

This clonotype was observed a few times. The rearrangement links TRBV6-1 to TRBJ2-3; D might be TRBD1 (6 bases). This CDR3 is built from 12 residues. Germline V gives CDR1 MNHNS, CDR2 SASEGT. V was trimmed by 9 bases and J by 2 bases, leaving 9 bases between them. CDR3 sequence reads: CASTGNTDTQYF. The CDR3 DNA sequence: TGTGCCAGTACAGGGAACACAGATACGCAGTATTTT.

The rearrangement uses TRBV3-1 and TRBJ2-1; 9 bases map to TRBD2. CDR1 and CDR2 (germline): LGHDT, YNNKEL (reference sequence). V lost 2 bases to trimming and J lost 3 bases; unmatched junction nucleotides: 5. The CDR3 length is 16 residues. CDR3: CASSQLAGGNYNEQFF. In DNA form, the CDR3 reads TGTGCCAGCAGCCAATTGGCGGGGGGGAACTACAATGAGCAGTTCTTC.

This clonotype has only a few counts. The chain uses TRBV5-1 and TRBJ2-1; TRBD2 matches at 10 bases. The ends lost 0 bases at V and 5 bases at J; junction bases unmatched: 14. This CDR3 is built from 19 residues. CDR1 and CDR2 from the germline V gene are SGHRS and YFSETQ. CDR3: CASSLEVAGGGGVNNEQFF. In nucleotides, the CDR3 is TGCGCCAGCAGCTTGGAAGTAGCGGGGGGCGGTGGGGTCAACAATGAGCAGTTCTTC.

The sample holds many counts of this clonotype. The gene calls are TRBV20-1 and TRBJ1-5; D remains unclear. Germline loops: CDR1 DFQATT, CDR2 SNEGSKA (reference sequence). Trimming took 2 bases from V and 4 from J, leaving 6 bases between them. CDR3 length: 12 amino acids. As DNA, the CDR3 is TGCAGTGCTAGATGGGGAAATCAGCCCCAGCATTTT. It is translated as CSARWGNQPQHF.

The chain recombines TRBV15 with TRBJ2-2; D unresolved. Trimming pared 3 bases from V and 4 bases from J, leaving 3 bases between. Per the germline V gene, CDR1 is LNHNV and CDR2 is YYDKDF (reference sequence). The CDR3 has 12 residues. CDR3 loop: CATSRITGELFF. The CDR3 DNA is TGTGCCACCAGCAGGATCACCGGGGAGCTGTTTTTT.

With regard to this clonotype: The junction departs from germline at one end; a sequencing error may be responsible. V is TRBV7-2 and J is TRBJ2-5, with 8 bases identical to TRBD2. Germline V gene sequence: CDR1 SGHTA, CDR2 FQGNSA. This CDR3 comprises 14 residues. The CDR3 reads CASSYKAGEETQSF. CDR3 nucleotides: TGTGCCAGCAGTTATAAAGCGGGGGAAGAGACCCAGTCCTTC. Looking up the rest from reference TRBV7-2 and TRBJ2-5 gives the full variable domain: GAGVSQSPSNKVTEKGKDVELRCDPISGHTALYWYRQSLGQGLEFLIYFQGNSAPDKSGLPSDRFSAERTGGSVSTLTIQRTQQEDSAVYLCASSYKAGEETQSFGPGTRLLVL.

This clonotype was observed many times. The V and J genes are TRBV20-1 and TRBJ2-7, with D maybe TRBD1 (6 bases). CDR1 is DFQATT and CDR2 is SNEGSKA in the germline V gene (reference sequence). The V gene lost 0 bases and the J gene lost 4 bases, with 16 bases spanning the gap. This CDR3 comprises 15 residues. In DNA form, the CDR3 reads TGCAGTGCTAGAGATTCCTTTGGGGGCGGTTACGAGCAGTACTTC. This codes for CSARDSFGGGYEQYF.

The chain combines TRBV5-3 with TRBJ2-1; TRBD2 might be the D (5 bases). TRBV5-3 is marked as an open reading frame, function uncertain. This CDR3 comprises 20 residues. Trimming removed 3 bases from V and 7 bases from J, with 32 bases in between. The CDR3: CARSSKVAPKGVGDINEQFF. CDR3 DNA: TGTGCCAGAAGCTCAAAAGTGGCTCCAAAGGGAGTCGGCGACATAAATGAGCAGTTCTTC.

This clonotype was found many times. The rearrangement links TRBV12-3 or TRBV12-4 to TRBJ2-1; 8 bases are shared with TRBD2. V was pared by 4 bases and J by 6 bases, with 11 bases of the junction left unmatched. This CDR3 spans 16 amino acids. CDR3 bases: TGTGCCAGCAGTTCCGTCCGGGGGGGTGGTGCCAATGAGCAGTTCTTC. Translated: CASSSVRGGGANEQFF.

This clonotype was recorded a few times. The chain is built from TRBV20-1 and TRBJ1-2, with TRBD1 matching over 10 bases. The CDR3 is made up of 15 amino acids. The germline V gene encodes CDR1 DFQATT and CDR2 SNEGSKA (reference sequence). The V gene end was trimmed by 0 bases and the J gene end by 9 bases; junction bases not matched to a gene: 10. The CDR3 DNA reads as TGCAGTGCTAGAGAGACAGGGGGCAGTTTTAGAAGCTACACCTTC. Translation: CSARETGGSFRSYTF.

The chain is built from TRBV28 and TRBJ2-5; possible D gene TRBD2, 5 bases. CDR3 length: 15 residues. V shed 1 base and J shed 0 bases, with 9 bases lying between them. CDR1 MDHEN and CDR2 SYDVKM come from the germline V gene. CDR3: CASSLSGVYQETQYF. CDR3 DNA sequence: TGTGCCAGCAGTTTATCCGGGGTGTACCAAGAGACCCAGTACTTC.